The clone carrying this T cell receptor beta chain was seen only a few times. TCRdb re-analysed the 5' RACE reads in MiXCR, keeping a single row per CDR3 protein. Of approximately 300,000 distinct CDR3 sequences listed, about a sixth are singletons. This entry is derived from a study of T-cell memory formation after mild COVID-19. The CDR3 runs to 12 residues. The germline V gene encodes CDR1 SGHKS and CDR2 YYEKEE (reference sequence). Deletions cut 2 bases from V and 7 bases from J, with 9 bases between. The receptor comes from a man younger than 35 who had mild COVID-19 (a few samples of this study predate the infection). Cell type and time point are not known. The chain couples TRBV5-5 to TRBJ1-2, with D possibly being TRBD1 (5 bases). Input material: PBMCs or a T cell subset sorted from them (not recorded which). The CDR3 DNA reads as TGTGCCAGCAGCTTAGGACAAGTTGGCTACACCTTC. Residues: CASSLGQVGYTF.